Here is one TCR beta chain with its context. Its antigen is not known. Per the germline V gene, CDR1 is GTSNPN and CDR2 is SVGIG (reference sequence). V dropped 3 bases and J dropped 9; count of bases not matched to a gene: 11. This CDR3 comprises 15 residues. This record belongs to a study of cytomegalovirus exposure and HLA in healthy donors. Study summary: Counted in an early data release were approximately 85 million unique TCRs from HLA-typed donors.

Both 60 Vbeta primers and 13 Jbeta primers went into the PCR. Sequenced by immunoSEQ multiplex PCR; TCRdb stores in-frame clones only, minus some. The data contain 75,000 to 95,000 clones, around four fifths of them seen just once; the ten biggest clones take up 5.5% to 6.5%. Points from the study as a whole: The classifier was said to identify cytomegalovirus status with high specificity and sensitivity.

This TCR was recovered from a woman younger than 35 in good health and CMV-seropositive. This rearrangement joins TRBV30 to TRBJ2-2, with 9 bases that match TRBD2. Material for sequencing was PBMCs. The CDR3 sequence is CAWSLPGLADRELFF. CDR3 coding DNA: TGTGCCTGGAGCCTTCCGGGACTAGCTGATAGGGAGCTGTTTTTT.